This T cell receptor beta chain stems from a study of shared T cell receptors in the human thymus. This clone has just one count. This CDR3 spans 15 amino acids. Germline assignment: CDR1 MNHEY and CDR2 SMNVEV (reference sequence). V lost 4 bases, J lost 4 bases, and 5 bases stayed unmatched. Only in-frame clones appear in the TCRdb table, and some are missing; sequencing was by immunoSEQ multiplex PCR. Among roughly 700,000 clones listed, 88% were seen once. In addition, the sample was reused for a study of human thymus T cells.

The chain has TRBV27 and TRBJ2-1; TRBD2 agrees at 9 bases. The source material was thymocytes. This clonotype was obtained from a boy in the first two years of life with a congenital heart defect. CDR3 amino acids: CASSSWLAGYNEQFF. Here the CDR3 DNA reads TGTGCCAGCAGTTCTTGGCTAGCGGGGTACAATGAGCAGTTCTTC.